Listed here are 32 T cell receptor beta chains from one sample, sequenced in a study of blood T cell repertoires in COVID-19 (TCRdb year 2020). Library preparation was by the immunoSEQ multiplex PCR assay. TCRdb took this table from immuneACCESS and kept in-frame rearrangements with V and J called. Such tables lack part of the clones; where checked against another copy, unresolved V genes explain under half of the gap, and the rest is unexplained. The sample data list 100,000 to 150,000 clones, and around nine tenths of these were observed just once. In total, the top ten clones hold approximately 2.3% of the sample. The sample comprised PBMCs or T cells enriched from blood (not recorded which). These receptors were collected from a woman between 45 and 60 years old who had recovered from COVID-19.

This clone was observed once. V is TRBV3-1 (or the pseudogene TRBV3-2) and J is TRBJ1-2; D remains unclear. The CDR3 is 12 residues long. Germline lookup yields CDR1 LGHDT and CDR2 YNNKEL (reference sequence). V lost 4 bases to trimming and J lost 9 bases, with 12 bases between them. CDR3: CASSRPGSSYTF. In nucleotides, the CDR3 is TGTGCCAGCAGCCGGCCCGGTAGCAGCTACACCTTC.

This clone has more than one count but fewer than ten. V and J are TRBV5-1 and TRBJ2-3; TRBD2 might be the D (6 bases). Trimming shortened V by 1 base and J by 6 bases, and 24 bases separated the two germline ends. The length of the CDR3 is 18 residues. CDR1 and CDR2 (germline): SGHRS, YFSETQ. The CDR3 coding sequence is TGCGCCAGCAGCTTGAGGTTCGGCCGGGGGTTTTCCAGGGATACGCAGTATTTT. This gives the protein CASSLRFGRGFSRDTQYF.

The CDR3 region has the DNA TGTGCCGTTACAGGGGTTTTGAGTACTGAAGCTTTCTTT. Its translation is CAVTGVLSTEAFF. This sequence joins TRBV7-2 and TRBJ1-1; 7 positions match TRBD1. From germline, CDR1 is SGHTA and CDR2 FQGNSA. Trimming cost V 11 bases and J 5 bases; bases outside gene matches: 11. This CDR3 region has 13 residues.

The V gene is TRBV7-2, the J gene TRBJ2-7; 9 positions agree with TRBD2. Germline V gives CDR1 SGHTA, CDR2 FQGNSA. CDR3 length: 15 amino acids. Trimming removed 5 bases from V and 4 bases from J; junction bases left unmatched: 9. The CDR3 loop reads CASSPSGSGGYEQYF. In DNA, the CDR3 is TGTGCCAGCAGCCCCTCAGGTAGCGGGGGTTACGAGCAGTACTTC.

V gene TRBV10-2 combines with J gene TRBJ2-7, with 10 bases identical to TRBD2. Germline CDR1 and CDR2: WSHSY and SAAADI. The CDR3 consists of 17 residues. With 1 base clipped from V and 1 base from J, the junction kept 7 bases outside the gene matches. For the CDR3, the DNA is TGCGCCAGCAGTGAGTTCCCGGGTAGCGGGGGGTCCTACGAGCAGTACTTC. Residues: CASSEFPGSGGSYEQYF.

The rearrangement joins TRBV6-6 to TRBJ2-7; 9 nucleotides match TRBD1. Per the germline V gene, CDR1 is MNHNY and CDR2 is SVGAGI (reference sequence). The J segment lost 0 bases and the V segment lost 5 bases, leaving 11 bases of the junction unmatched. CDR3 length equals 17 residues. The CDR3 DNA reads TGTGCCAGCAGTCCACAGGGACAGGGACTGAGCTCCTACGAGCAGTACTTC. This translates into CASSPQGQGLSSYEQYF.

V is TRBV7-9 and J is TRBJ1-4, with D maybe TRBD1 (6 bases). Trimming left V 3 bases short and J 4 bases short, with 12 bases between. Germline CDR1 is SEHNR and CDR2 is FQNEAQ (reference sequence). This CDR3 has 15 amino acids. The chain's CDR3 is CASSFTGTYNEKLFF. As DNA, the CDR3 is TGTGCCAGCAGCTTTACAGGGACCTATAATGAAAAACTGTTTTTT.

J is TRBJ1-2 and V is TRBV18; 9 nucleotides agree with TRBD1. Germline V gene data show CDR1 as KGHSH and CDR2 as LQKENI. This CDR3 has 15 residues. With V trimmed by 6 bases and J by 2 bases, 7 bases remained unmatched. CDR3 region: CASSTRTGENYGYTF. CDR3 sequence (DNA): TGTGCCAGCTCGACAAGGACAGGGGAAAACTATGGCTACACCTTC.

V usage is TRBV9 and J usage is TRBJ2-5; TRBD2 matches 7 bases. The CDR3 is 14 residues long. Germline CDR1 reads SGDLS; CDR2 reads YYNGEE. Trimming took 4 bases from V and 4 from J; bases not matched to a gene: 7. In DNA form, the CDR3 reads TGTGCCAGCAGCTGGGGTGGGGAGGGAGAGACCCAGTACTTC. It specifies CASSWGGEGETQYF.

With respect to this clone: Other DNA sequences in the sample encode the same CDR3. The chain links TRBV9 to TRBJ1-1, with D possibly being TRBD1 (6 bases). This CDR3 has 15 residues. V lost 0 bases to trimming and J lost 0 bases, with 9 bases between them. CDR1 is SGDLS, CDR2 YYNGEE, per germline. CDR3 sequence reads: CASSVDPGVNTEAFF. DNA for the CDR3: TGTGCCAGCAGCGTAGATCCAGGGGTGAACACTGAAGCTTTCTTT.

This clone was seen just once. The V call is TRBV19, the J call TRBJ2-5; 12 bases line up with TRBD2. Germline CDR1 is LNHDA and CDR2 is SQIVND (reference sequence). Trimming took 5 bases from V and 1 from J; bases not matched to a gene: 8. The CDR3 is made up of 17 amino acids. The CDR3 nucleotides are TGTGCCAGTAGTCCTCACGGGACTAGCGGGCCCCAAGAGACCCAGTACTTC. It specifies CASSPHGTSGPQETQYF.

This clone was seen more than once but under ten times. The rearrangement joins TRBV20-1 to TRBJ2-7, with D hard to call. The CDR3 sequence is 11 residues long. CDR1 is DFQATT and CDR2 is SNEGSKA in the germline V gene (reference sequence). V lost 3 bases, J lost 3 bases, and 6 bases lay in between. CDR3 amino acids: CSASSGYEQYF. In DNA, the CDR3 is TGCAGTGCTAGTTCCGGCTACGAGCAGTACTTC.

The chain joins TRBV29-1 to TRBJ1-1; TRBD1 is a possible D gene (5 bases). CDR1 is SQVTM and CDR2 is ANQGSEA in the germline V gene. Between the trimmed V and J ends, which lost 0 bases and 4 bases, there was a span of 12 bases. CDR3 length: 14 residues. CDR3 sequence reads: CSVEDKGMGTEAFF. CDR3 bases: TGCAGCGTTGAAGATAAGGGGATGGGCACTGAAGCTTTCTTT.

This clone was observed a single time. The CDR3: CASRSGGTGYTF. The CDR3 coding sequence is TGTGCCAGCAGGTCTGGGGGGACGGGCTACACCTTC. This chain uses TRBV11-3 with TRBJ1-2; a possible D gene is TRBD1 (5 bases). V was trimmed by 6 bases and J by 8 bases, leaving 13 bases between them. The CDR3 is made up of 12 amino acids. Germline CDR1 reads SGHNT; CDR2 reads YENEEA.

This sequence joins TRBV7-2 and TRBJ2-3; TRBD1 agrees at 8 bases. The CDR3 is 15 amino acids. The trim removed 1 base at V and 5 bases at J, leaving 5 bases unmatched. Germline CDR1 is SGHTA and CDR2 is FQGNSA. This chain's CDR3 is CASSLGQGLGDTQYF. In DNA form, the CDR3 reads TGTGCCAGCAGCTTAGGACAGGGGCTTGGAGATACGCAGTATTTT.

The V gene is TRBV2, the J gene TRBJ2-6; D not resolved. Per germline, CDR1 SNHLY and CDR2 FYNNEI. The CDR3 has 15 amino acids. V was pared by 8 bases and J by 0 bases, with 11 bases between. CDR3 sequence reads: CASVGLRSGANVLTF. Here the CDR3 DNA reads TGTGCCAGCGTTGGGCTGCGCTCTGGGGCCAACGTCCTGACTTTC.

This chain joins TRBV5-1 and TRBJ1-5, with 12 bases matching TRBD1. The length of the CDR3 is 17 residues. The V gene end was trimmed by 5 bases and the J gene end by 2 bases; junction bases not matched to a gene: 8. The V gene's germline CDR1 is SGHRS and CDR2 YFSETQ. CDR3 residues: CASRPGTGGQGNQPQHF. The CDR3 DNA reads TGCGCCAGCAGACCCGGGACAGGGGGCCAGGGCAATCAGCCCCAGCATTTT.

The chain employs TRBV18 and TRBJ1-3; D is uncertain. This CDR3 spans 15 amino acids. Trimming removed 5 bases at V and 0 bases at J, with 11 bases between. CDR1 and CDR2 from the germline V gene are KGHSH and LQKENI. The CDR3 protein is CASSSPRNSGNTIYF. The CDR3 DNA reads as TGTGCCAGCTCATCCCCCAGAAACTCTGGAAACACCATATATTTT.

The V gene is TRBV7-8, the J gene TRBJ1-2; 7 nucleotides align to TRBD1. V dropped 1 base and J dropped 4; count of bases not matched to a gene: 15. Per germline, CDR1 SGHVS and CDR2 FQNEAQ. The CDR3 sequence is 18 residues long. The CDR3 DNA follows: TGTGCCAGCAGCTTAGTGGTCGATCGCGACAGGGCCTCCTATGGCTACACCTTC. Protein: CASSLVVDRDRASYGYTF.

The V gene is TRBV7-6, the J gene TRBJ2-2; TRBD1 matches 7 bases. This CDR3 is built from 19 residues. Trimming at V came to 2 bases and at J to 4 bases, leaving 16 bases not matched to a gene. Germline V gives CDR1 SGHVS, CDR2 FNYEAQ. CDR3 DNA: TGTGCCAGCAGCTTATCGGGGAGCTACAGGGGTATTAGCACCGGGGAGCTGTTTTTT. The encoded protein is CASSLSGSYRGISTGELFF.

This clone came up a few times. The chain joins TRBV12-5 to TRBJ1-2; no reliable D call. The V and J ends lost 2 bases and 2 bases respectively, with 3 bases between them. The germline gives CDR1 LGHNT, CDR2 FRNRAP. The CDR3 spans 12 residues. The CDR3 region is CASGLQNYGYTF. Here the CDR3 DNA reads TGTGCTAGTGGTTTGCAAAACTATGGCTACACCTTC.

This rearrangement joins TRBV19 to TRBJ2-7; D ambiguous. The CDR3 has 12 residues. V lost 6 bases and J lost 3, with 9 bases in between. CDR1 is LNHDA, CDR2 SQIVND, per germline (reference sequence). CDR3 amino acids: CASSNTIYEQYF. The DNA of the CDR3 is TGTGCCAGTAGCAACACCATCTACGAGCAGTACTTC.

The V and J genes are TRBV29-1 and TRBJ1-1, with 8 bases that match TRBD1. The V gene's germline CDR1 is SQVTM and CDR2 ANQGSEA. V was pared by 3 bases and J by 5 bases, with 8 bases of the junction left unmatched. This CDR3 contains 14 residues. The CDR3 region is CSVDQGAVRTEAFF. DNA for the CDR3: TGCAGCGTTGACCAGGGGGCCGTTAGGACTGAAGCTTTCTTT.

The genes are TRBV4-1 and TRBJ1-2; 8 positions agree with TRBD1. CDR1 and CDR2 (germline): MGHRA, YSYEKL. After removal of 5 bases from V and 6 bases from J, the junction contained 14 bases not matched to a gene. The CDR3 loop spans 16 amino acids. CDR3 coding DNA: TGCGCCAGCAGCTCAAGAGAATTGGACAGGGTGGATGGCTACACCTTC. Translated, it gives CASSSRELDRVDGYTF.

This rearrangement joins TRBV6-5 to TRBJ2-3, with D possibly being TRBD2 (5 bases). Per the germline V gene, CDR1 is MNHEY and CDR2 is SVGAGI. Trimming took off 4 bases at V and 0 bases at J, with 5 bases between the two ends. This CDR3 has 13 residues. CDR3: CASSWTSTDTQYF. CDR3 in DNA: TGTGCCAGCAGTTGGACTAGCACAGATACGCAGTATTTT.

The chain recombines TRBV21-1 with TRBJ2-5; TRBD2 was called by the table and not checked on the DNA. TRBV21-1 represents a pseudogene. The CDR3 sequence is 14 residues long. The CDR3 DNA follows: TGTGCCAGCAGCGGACGACTAGCGGCCGAGACCCAGTACTTC. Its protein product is CASSGRLAAETQYF.

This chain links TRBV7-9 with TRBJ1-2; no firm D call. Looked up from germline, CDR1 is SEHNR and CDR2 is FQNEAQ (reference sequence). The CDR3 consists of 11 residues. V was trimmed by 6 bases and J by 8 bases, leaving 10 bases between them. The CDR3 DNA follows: TGTGCCAGCAGTTTGACGGAGGGCTACACCTTC. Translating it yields CASSLTEGYTF.

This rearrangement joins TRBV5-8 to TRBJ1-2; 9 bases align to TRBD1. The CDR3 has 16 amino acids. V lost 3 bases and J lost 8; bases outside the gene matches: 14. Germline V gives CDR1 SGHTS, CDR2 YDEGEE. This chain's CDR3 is CASSSMNEGTGNGYTF. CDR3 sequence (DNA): TGTGCCAGCAGCTCGATGAATGAAGGGACAGGGAACGGCTACACCTTC.

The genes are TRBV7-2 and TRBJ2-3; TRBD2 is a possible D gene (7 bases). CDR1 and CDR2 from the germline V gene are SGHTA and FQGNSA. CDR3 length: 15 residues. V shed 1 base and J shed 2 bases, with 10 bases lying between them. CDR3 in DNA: TGTGCCAGCAGCTTAGTAGGGGGGGACACAGATACGCAGTATTTT. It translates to CASSLVGGDTDTQYF.

For the CDR3, the DNA is TGTGCCAGCAGTTACAATGGGCAGGGTTCCTACGAGCAGTACTTC. It translates to CASSYNGQGSYEQYF. The chain couples TRBV6-6 to TRBJ2-7, with D possibly matching TRBD1 (5 bases). V was cut by 2 bases and J by 1 base, with 12 bases left in between. In germline, CDR1 is MNHNY, CDR2 SVGAGI (reference sequence). The CDR3 extends over 15 amino acids.

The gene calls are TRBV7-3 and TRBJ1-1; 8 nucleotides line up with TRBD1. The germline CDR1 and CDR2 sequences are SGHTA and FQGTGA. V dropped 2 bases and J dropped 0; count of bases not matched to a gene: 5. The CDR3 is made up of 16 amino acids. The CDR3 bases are TGTGCCAGCAGCTTACTCCGGGACAGGCTGAACACTGAAGCTTTCTTT. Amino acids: CASSLLRDRLNTEAFF. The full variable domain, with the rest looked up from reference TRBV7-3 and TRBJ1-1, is GAGVSQTPSNKVTEKGKYVELRCDPISGHTALYWYRQSLGQGPEFLIYFQGTGAADDSGLPNDRFFAVRPEGSVSTLKIQRTERGDSAVYLCASSLLRDRLNTEAFFGQGTRLTVV.

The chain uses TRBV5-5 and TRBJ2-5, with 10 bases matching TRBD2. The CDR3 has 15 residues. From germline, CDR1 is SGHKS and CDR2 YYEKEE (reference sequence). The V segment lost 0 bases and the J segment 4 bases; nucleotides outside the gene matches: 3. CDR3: CASSLVSGGIETQYF. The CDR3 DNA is TGTGCCAGCAGCTTGGTTAGCGGGGGGATAGAGACCCAGTACTTC.